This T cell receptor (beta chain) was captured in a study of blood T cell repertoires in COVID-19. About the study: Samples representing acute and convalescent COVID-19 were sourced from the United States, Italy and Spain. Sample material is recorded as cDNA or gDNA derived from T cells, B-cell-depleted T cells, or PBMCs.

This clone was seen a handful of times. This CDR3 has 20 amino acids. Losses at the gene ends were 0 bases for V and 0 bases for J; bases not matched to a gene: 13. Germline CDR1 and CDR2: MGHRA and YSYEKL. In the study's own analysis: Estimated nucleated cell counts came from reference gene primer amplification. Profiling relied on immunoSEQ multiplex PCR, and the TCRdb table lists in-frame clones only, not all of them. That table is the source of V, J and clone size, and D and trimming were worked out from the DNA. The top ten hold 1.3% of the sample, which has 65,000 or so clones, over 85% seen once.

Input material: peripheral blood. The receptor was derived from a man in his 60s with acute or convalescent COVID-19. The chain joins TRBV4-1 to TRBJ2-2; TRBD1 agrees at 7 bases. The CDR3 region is CASSQESPTGFPANTGELFF. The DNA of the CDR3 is TGCGCCAGCAGCCAAGAGTCCCCGACAGGGTTTCCTGCGAACACCGGGGAGCTGTTTTTT.